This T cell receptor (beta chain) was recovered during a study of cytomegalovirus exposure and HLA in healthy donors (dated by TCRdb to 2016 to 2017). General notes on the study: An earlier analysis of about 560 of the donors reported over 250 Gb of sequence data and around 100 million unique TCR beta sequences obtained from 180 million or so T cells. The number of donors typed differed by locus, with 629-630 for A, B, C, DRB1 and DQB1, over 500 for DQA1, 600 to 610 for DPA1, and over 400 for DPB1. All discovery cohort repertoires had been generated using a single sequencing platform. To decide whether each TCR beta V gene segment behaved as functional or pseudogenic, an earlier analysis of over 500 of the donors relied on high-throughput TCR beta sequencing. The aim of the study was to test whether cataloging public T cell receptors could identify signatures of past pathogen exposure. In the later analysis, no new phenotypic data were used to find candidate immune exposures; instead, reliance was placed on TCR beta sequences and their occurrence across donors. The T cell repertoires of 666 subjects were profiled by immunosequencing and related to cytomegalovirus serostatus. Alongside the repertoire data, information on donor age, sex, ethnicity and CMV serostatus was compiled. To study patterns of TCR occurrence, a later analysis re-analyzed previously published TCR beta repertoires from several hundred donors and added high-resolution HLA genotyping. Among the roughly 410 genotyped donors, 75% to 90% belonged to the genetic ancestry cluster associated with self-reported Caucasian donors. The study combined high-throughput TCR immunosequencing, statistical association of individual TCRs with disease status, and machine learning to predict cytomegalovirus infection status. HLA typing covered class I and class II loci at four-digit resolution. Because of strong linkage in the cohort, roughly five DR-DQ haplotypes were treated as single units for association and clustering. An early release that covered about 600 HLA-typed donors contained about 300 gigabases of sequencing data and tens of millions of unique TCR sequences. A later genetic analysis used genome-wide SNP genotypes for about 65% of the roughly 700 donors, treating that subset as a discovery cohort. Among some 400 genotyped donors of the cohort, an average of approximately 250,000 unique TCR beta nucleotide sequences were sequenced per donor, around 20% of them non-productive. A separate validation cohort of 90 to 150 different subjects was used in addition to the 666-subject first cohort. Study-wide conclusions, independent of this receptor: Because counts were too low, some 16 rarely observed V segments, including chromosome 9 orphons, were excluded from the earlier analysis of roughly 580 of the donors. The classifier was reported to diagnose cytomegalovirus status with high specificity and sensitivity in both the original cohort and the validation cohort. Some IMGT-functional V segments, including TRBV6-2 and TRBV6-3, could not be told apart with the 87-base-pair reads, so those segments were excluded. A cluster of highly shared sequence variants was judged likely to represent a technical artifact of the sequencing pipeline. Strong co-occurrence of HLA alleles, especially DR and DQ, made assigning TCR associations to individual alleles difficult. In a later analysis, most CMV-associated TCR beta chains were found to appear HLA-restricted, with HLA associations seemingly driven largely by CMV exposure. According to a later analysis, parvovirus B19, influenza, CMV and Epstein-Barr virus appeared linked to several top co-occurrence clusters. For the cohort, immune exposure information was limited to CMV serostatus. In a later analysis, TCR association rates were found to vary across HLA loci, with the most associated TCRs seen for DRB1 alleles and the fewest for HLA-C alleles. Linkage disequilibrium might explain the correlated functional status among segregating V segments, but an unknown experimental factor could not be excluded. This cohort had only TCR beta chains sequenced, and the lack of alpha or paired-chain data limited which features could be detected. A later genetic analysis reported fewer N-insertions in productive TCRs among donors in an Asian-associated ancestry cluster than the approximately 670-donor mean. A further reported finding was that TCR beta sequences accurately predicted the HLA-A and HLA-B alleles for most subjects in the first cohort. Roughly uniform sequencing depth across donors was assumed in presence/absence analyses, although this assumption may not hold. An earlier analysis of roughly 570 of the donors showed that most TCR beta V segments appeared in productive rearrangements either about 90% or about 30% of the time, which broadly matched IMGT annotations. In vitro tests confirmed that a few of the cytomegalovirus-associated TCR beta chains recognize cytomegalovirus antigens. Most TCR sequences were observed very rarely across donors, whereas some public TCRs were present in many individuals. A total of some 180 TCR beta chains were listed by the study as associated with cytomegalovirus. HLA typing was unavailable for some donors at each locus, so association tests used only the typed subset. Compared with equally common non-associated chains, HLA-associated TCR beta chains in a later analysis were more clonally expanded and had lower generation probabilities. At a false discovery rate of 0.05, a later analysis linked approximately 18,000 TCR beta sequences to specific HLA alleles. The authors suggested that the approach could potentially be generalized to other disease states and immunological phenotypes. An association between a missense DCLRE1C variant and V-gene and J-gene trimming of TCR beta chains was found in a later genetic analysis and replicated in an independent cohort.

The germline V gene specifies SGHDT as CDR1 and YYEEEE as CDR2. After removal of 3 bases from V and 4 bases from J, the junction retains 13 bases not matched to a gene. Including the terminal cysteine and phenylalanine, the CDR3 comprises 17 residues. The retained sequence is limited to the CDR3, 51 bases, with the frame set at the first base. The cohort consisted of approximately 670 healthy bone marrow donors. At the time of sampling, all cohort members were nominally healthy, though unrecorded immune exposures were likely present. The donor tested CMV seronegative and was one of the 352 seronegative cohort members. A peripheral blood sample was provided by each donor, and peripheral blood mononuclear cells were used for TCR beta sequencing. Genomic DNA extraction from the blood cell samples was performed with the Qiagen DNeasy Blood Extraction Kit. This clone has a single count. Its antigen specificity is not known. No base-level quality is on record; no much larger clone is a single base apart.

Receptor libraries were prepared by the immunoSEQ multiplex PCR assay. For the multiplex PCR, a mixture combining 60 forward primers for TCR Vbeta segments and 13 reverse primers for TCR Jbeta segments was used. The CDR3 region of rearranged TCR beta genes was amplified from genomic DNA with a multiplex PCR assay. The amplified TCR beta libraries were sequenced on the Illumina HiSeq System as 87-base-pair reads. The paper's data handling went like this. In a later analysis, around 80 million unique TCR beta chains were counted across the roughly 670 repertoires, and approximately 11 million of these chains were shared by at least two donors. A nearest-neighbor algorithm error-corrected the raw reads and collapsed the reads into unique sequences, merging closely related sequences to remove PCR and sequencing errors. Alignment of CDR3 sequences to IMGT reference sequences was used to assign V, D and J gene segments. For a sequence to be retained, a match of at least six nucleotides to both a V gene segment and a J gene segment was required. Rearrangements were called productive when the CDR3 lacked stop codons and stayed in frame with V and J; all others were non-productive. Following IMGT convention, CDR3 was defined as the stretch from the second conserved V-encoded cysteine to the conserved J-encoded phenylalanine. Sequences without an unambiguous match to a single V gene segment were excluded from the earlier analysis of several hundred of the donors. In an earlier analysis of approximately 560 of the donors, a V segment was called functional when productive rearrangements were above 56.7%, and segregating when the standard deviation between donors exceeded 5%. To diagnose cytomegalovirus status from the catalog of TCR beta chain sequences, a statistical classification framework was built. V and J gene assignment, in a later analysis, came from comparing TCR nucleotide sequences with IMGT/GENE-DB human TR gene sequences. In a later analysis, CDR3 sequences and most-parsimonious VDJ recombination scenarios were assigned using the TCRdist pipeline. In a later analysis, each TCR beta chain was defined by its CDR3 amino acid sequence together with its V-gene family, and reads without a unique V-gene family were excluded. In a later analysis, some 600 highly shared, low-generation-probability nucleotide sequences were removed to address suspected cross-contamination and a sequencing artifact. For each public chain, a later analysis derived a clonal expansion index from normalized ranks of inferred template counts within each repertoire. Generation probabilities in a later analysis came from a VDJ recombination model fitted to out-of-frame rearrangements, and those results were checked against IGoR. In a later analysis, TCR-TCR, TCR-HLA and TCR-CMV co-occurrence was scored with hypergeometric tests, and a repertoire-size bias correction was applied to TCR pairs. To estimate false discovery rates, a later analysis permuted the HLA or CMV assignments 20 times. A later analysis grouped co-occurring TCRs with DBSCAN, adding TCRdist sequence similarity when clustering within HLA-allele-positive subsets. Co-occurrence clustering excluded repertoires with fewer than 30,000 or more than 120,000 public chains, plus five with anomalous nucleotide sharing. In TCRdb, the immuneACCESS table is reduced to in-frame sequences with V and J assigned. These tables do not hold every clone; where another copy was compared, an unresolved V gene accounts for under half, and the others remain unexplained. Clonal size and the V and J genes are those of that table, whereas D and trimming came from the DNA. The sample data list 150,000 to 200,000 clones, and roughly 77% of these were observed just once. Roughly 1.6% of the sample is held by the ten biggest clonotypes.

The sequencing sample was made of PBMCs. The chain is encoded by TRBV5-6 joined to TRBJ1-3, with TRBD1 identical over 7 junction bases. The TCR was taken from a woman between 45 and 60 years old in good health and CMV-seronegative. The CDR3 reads CASSSGQAFPVGNTIYF. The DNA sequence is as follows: TGTGCCAGCAGCTCCGGACAGGCCTTCCCGGTGGGAAACACCATATATTTT. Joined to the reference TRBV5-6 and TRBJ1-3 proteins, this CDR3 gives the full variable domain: DAGVTQSPTHLIKTRGQQVTLRCSPKSGHDTVSWYQQALGQGPQFIFQYYEEEERQRGNFPDRFSGHQFPNYSSELNVNALLLGDSALYLCASSSGQAFPVGNTIYFGEGSWLTVV.